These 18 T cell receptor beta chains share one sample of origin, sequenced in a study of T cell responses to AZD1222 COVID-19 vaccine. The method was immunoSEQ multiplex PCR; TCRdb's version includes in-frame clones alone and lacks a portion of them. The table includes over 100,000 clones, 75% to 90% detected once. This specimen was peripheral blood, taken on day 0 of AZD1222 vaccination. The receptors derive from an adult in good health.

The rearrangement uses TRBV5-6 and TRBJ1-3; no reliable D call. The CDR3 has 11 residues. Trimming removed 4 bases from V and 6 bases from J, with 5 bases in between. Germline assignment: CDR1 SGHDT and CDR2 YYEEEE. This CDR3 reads CASSRENTIYF. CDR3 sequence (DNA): TGTGCCAGCAGCCGGGAAAACACCATATATTTT. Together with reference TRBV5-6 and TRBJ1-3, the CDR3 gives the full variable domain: DAGVTQSPTHLIKTRGQQVTLRCSPKSGHDTVSWYQQALGQGPQFIFQYYEEEERQRGNFPDRFSGHQFPNYSSELNVNALLLGDSALYLCASSRENTIYFGEGSWLTVV.

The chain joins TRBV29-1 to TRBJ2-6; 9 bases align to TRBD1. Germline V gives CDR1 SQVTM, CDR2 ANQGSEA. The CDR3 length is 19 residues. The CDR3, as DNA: TGCGCTGGTACCGGGGGACAGGGTTCTTCTCTTGCTGGGGCCAACGTCCTGACTTTC. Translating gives CAGTGGQGSSLAGANVLTF.

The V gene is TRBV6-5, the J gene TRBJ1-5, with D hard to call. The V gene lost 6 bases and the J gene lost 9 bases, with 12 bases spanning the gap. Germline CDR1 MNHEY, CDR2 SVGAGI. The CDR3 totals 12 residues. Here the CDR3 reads CASRPNSGPQHF. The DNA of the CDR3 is TGTGCCAGCAGGCCAAACAGTGGGCCCCAGCATTTT.

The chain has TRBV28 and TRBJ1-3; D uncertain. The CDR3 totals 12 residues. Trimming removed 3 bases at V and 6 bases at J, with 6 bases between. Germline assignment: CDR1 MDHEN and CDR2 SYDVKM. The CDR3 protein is CASSFSENTIYF. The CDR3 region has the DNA TGTGCCAGCAGTTTTAGTGAAAACACCATATATTTT.

The CDR3 nucleotides are TGTGCCAGCAGCCGGCCGGACAGTACCTATGGCTACACCTTC. Translating it yields CASSRPDSTYGYTF. The rearrangement joins TRBV5-4 to TRBJ1-2; perhaps TRBD1 as D (6 bases). There are 14 residues in the CDR3. CDR1 is SGHNT, CDR2 YYREEE, per germline (reference sequence). With 4 bases removed from V and 4 bases from J, the gap between germline ends came to 14 bases.

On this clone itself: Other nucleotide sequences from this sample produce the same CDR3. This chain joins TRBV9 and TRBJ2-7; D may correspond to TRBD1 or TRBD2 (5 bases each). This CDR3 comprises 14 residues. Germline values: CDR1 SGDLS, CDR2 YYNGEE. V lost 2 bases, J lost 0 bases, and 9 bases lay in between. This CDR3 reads CASSVGGSSYEQYF. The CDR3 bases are TGTGCCAGCAGCGTTGGGGGAAGCTCCTACGAGCAGTACTTC.

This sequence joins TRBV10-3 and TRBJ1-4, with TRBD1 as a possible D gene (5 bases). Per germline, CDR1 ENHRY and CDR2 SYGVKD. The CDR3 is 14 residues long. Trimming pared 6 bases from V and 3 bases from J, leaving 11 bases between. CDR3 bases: TGTGCCATCAGCCGGGGGACGGCTAATGAAAAACTGTTTTTT. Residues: CAISRGTANEKLFF.

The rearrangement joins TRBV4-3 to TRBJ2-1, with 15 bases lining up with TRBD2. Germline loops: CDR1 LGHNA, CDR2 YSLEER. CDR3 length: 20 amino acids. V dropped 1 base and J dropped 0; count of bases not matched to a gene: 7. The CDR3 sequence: CASSQVLGLAGGSSYNEQFF. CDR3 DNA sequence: TGCGCCAGCAGCCAAGTCCTCGGACTAGCGGGAGGGAGCTCCTACAATGAGCAGTTCTTC.

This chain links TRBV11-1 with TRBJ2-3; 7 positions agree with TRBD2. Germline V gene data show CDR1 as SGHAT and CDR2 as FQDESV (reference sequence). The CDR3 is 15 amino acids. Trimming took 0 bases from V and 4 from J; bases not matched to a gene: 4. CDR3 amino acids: CASSLAGGRPDTQYF. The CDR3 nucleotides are TGTGCCAGCAGCTTAGCGGGGGGGAGGCCAGATACGCAGTATTTT.

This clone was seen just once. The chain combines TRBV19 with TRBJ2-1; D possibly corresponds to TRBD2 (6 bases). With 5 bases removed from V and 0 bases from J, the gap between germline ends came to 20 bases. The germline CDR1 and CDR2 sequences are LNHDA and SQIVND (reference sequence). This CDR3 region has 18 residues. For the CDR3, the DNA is TGTGCCAGTAGTTTCCGTTCTGGGACTTTTAGCTCCTACAATGAGCAGTTCTTC. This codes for CASSFRSGTFSSYNEQFF.

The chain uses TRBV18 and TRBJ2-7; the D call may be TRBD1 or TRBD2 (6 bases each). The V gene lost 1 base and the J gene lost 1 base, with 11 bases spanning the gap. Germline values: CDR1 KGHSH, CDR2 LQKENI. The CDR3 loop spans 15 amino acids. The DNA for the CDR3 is TGTGCCAGCTCACCACGGTCGGGGGCTTCCTACGAGCAGTACTTC. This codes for CASSPRSGASYEQYF.

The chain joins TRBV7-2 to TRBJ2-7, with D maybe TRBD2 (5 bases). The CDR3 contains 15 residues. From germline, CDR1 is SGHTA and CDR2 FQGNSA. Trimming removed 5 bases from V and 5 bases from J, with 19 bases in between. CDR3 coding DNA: TGTGCCAGCAGCCCCCGACGCAGCGGTTTCCACGAGCAGTACTTC. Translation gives CASSPRRSGFHEQYF.

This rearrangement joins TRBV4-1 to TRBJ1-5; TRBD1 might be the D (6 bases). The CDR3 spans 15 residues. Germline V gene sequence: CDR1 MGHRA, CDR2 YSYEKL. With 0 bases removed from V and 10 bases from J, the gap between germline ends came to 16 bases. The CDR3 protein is CASSQDETGNRPQHF. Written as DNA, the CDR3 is TGCGCCAGCAGCCAAGATGAAACAGGGAATCGACCCCAGCATTTT.

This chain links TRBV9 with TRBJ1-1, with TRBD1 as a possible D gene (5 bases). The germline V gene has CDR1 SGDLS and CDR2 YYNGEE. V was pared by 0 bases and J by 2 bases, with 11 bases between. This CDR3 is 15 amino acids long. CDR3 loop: CASSVVQAPNTEAFF. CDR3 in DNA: TGTGCCAGCAGCGTAGTACAGGCCCCAAACACTGAAGCTTTCTTT.

CDR3 in amino acids: CASRQGRAVNTEAFF. The CDR3 bases are TGTGCCAGCAGGCAGGGCAGGGCAGTGAACACTGAAGCTTTCTTT. The V gene is TRBV6-6, the J gene TRBJ1-1; possibly TRBD1 for D (5 bases). Germline values: CDR1 MNHNY, CDR2 SVGAGI (reference sequence). The V end was cut by 6 bases, the J end by 0 bases, with 14 bases between. The CDR3 consists of 15 residues.

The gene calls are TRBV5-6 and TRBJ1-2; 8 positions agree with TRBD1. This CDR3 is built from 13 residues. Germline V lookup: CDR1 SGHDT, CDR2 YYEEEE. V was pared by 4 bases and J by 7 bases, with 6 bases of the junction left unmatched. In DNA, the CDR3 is TGTGCCAGCAGCCCGGACAGGGACGCTGGCTACACCTTC. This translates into CASSPDRDAGYTF. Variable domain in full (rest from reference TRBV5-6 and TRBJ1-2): DAGVTQSPTHLIKTRGQQVTLRCSPKSGHDTVSWYQQALGQGPQFIFQYYEEEERQRGNFPDRFSGHQFPNYSSELNVNALLLGDSALYLCASSPDRDAGYTFGSGTRLTVV.

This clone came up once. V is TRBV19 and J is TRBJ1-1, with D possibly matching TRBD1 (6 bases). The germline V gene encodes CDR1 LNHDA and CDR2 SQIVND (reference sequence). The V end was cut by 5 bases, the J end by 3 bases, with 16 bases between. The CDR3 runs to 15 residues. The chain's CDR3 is CASSPLRTVHTEAFF. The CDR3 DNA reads TGTGCCAGTAGTCCCCTTCGGACAGTTCACACTGAAGCTTTCTTT.

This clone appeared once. Here the CDR3 reads CASSDGPYKETQYF. Here the CDR3 DNA reads TGTGCCAGCAGTGACGGGCCCTATAAAGAGACCCAGTACTTC. The chain is built from TRBV25-1 and TRBJ2-5; D remains unclear. Germline V gene data show CDR1 as MGHDK and CDR2 as SYGVNS. Trimming left V 3 bases short and J 3 bases short, with 11 bases between. The CDR3 sequence is 14 residues long.